This TCR beta chain is drawn from a study of cytomegalovirus exposure and HLA in healthy donors. It was with 60 Vbeta and 13 Jbeta primers that the PCR ran. Method: immunoSEQ multiplex PCR; TCRdb's copy keeps in-frame clones and lacks some. The sample carries 60,000 to 80,000 clones, about 69% recorded once. Trimming removed 3 bases from V and 5 bases from J, with 7 bases in between. Per the germline V gene, CDR1 is SGHTA and CDR2 is FQGTGA. This CDR3 spans 13 amino acids. The sequenced material came from PBMCs. The chain uses TRBV7-3 and TRBJ2-2; a weak D match, TRBD2 (5 bases). The clonotype originates from a woman aged 25 to 39 in good health and CMV-seronegative. Here the CDR3 reads CASSFSVTGELFF. CDR3 nucleotides: TGTGCCAGCAGCTTTAGCGTAACCGGGGAGCTGTTTTTT. The whole variable domain, remainder taken from reference TRBV7-3 and TRBJ2-2, is GAGVSQTPSNKVTEKGKYVELRCDPISGHTALYWYRQSLGQGPEFLIYFQGTGAADDSGLPNDRFFAVRPEGSVSTLKIQRTERGDSAVYLCASSFSVTGELFFGEGSRLTVL.